These 16 T cell receptor beta chains were all obtained from the same sample, sequenced in a study of technical replicates of blood from four donors (dated by TCRdb to about 2017). To prepare the library, the immunoSEQ multiplex PCR assay was applied. Imported from immuneACCESS, the table was reduced by TCRdb to in-frame sequences with V and J called. These copies leave out some clones; in studies compared against another copy, an unresolved V gene accounts for under half, and the cause of the remainder is not known. Recorded for this sample are around 68,000 clones; about 97% of them occurred a single time. The top ten constitute about 0.31% of the sample. Sequencing was performed on T cells isolated from PBMCs. These receptors originate from a human donor in good health.

The chain employs TRBV5-5 and TRBJ2-7; D gene ambiguous. The germline gives CDR1 SGHKS, CDR2 YYEKEE (reference sequence). The length of the CDR3 is 13 residues. Between the trimmed V and J ends, which lost 1 base and 4 bases, there was a span of 9 bases. This CDR3 is CASSLLAPYEQYF. As DNA, the CDR3 is TGTGCCAGCAGCTTGCTGGCACCTTACGAGCAGTACTTC.

J is TRBJ2-3 and V is TRBV27, with D possibly matching TRBD2 (6 bases). CDR1 and CDR2 (germline): MNHEY, SMNVEV (reference sequence). V lost 5 bases and J lost 2, with 14 bases in between. The CDR3 contains 15 residues. Here the CDR3 reads CASSPGTPYTDTQYF. CDR3 nucleotides: TGTGCCAGCAGTCCCGGGACTCCTTACACAGATACGCAGTATTTT.

This clone has a single count. The V gene is TRBV6-4, the J gene TRBJ2-3; D is unclear. The V gene's germline CDR1 is MRHNA and CDR2 SNTAGT. Trimming took 3 bases from V and 4 from J, leaving 8 bases between them. CDR3 length equals 13 residues. CDR3 bases: TGTGCCAGCAGTGAGGTGAGCGCAGATACGCAGTATTTT. Its protein product is CASSEVSADTQYF.

The V and J genes are TRBV5-4 and TRBJ1-2; 10 positions agree with TRBD1. Germline V gives CDR1 SGHNT, CDR2 YYREEE (reference sequence). CDR3 length equals 14 residues. J lost 8 bases, V lost 4 bases, and 8 bases had no gene match. The CDR3 loop reads CASSLPGQGRGYTF. DNA for the CDR3: TGTGCCAGCAGCCTCCCGGGACAGGGGCGCGGCTACACCTTC.

This chain links TRBV5-4 with TRBJ1-2; 7 positions agree with TRBD1. Germline assignment: CDR1 SGHNT and CDR2 YYREEE (reference sequence). V trimming: 0 bases; J trimming: 5 bases; junction bases outside the gene matches: 10. The CDR3 runs to 16 residues. CDR3 residues: CASSLAYRGPIYGYTF. CDR3 coding DNA: TGTGCCAGCAGCTTGGCCTACAGGGGACCCATTTATGGCTACACCTTC.

The rearrangement joins TRBV11-2 to TRBJ1-1; 8 bases are a match to TRBD1. The germline CDR1 and CDR2 sequences are SGHAT and FQNNGV. Trimming took 6 bases from V and 5 from J; bases not matched to a gene: 5. This CDR3 spans 13 amino acids. In DNA, the CDR3 is TGTGCCAGCAGGTATACAGGGGGGACTGAAGCTTTCTTT. It is translated as CASRYTGGTEAFF.

The genes are TRBV19 and TRBJ2-3, with TRBD2 matching 7 bases. This CDR3 has 18 amino acids. From germline, CDR1 is LNHDA and CDR2 SQIVND (reference sequence). V lost 4 bases, J lost 2 bases, and 15 bases stayed unmatched. As DNA, the CDR3 is TGTGCCAGTAGTACATCGCAGTCTAGCGGAAGACTCACAGATACGCAGTATTTT. It codes for CASSTSQSSGRLTDTQYF.

This clone occurred once. V and J are TRBV4-1 and TRBJ1-2; 9 nucleotides line up with TRBD1. The CDR3 is 13 residues long. With 5 bases clipped from V and 10 bases from J, the junction kept 8 bases outside the gene matches. CDR1 and CDR2 (germline): MGHRA, YSYEKL. CDR3: CASSYRQGDVYTF. As DNA, the CDR3 is TGCGCCAGCAGCTATAGACAGGGGGATGTCTACACCTTC.

The V gene is TRBV6-6, the J gene TRBJ2-3; TRBD2 matches 7 bases. The V gene's germline CDR1 is MNHNY and CDR2 SVGAGI (reference sequence). The CDR3 totals 15 residues. The ends lost 4 bases at V and 0 bases at J; junction bases unmatched: 4. The CDR3, as DNA: TGTGCCAGCAGTTCCCGAGCGGGGAGCACAGATACGCAGTATTTT. This encodes CASSSRAGSTDTQYF.

This sequence joins TRBV30 and TRBJ2-7, with TRBD2 as a possible D gene (5 bases). Germline-derived CDR1 and CDR2 are GTSNPN and SVGIG (reference sequence). This CDR3 comprises 13 residues. Trimming cost V 4 bases and J 6 bases, with 16 bases left between them. CDR3 residues: CAWTWSGPREQYF. In DNA form, the CDR3 reads TGTGCCTGGACTTGGAGCGGCCCCCGCGAGCAGTACTTC.

The chain uses TRBV11-2 and TRBJ2-5; D remains ambiguous. CDR1 and CDR2 from the germline V gene are SGHAT and FQNNGV. CDR3 size: 15 residues. V was clipped by 0 bases and J by 2 bases, with 10 bases between them. The CDR3 DNA reads as TGTGCCAGCAGCTTAGAAAGCCGGAGTCAAGAGACCCAGTACTTC. Amino acids: CASSLESRSQETQYF.

The CDR3 DNA reads as TGTGCCAGCACCTCTTTGTTATCTCCAGGGGGAAATGAGCAGTTCTTC. It translates to CASTSLLSPGGNEQFF. V is TRBV28 and J is TRBJ2-1; 7 bases agree with TRBD1. CDR1 is MDHEN and CDR2 is SYDVKM in the germline V gene. CDR3 length: 16 amino acids. V was pared by 7 bases and J by 7 bases, with 16 bases of the junction left unmatched.

The chain combines TRBV28 with TRBJ1-1; D call uncertain. Between the trimmed V and J ends, which lost 2 bases and 2 bases, there was a span of 12 bases. In germline, CDR1 is MDHEN, CDR2 SYDVKM. The CDR3 contains 15 residues. CDR3 residues: CASSLHPGLNTEAFF. For the CDR3, the DNA is TGTGCCAGCAGTTTACATCCGGGTCTAAACACTGAAGCTTTCTTT. Supplemented by reference TRBV28 and TRBJ1-1, the full variable domain reads DVKVTQSSRYLVKRTGEKVFLECVQDMDHENMFWYRQDPGLGLRLIYFSYDVKMKEKGDIPEGYSVSREKKERFSLILESASTNQTSMYLCASSLHPGLNTEAFFGQGTRLTVV.

The V call is TRBV5-1, the J call TRBJ2-3, with D perhaps TRBD1 (6 bases). Trimming cost V 0 bases and J 0 bases, with 11 bases left between them. CDR1 and CDR2 (germline): SGHRS, YFSETQ. The CDR3 is 16 amino acids. CDR3 in amino acids: CASSLAWDTSTDTQYF. Here the CDR3 DNA reads TGCGCCAGCAGCTTGGCCTGGGACACTAGCACAGATACGCAGTATTTT.

The chain couples TRBV29-1 to TRBJ2-1, with D unresolved. Germline CDR1 reads SQVTM; CDR2 reads ANQGSEA. This CDR3 comprises 12 residues. Trimming shortened V by 3 bases and J by 4 bases, and 7 bases separated the two germline ends. The CDR3 region is CSVEGSYNEQFF. In DNA form, the CDR3 reads TGCAGCGTTGAGGGCAGTTACAATGAGCAGTTCTTC.

The chain is built from TRBV9 and TRBJ2-7; D may be TRBD1 (6 bases). V was trimmed by 0 bases and J by 2 bases, leaving 15 bases between them. The germline V gene has CDR1 SGDLS and CDR2 YYNGEE. CDR3 length: 16 amino acids. CDR3 loop: CASSVEVRTAAYEQYF. The CDR3 region has the DNA TGTGCCAGCAGCGTAGAAGTTAGGACAGCGGCCTACGAGCAGTACTTC.